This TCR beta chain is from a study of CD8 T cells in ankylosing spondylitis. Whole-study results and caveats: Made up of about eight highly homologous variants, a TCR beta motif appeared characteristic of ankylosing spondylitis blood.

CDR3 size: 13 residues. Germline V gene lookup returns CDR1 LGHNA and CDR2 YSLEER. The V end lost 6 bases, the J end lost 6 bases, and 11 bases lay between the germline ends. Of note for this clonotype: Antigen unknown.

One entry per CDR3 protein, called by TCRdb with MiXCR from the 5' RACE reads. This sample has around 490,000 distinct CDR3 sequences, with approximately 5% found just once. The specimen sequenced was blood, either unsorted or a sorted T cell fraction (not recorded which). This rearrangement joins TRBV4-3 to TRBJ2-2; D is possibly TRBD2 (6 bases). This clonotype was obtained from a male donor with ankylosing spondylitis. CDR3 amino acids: CASRAGRAGELFF. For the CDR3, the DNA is TGCGCCAGCAGGGCGGGGCGGGCCGGGGAGCTGTTTTTT.